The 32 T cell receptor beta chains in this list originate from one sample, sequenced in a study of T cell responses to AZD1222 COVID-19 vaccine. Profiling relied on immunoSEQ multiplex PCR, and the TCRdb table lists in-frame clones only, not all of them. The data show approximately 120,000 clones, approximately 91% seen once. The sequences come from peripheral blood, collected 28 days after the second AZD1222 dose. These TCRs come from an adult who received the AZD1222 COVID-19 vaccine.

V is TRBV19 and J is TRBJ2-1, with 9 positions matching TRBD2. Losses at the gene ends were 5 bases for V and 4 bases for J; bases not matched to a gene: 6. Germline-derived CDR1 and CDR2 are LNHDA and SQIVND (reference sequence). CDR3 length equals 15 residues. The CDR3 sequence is CASSEASGIYNEQFF. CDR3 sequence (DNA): TGTGCCAGTAGTGAAGCTAGCGGGATATACAATGAGCAGTTCTTC. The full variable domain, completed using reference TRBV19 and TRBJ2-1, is DGGITQSPKYLFRKEGQNVTLSCEQNLNHDAMYWYRQDPGQGLRLIYYSQIVNDFQKGDIAEGYSVSREKKESFPLTVTSAQKNPTAFYLCASSEASGIYNEQFFGPGTRLTVL.

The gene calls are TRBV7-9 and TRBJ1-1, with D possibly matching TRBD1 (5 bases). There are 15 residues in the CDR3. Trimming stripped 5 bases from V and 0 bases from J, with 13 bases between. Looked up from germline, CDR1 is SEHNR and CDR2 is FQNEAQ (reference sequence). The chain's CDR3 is CASSPGQGLNTEAFF. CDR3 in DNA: TGTGCCAGCAGCCCCGGACAAGGCCTGAACACTGAAGCTTTCTTT. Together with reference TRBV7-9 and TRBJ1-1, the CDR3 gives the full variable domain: DTGVSQNPRHKITKRGQNVTFRCDPISEHNRLYWYRQTLGQGPEFLTYFQNEAQLEKSRLLSDRFSAERPKGSFSTLEIQRTEQGDSAMYLCASSPGQGLNTEAFFGQGTRLTVV.

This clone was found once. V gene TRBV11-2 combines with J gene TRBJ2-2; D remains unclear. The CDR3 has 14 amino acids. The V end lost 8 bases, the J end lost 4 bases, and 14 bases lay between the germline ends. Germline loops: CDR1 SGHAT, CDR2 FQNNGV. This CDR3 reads CASGANLGTGELFF. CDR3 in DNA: TGTGCCAGCGGCGCTAATCTGGGCACCGGGGAGCTGTTTTTT.

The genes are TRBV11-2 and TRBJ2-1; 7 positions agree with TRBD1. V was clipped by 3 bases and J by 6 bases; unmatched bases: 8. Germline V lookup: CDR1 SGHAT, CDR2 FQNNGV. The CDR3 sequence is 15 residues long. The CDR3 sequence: CASSFRTGRINEQFF. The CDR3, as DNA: TGTGCCAGCAGCTTTCGGACAGGCCGAATCAATGAGCAGTTCTTC.

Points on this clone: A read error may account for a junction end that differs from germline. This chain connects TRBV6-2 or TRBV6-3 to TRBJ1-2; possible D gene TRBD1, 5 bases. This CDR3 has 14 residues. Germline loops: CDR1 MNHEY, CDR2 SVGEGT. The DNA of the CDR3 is TGTGCCAGCAGTTCATCGACAGTTCCATATGACTACACCTTC. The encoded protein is CASSSSTVPYDYTF.

The CDR3 loop reads CASSLAVSPLHF. The DNA for the CDR3 is TGTGCCAGCAGTTTAGCTGTTTCACCCCTCCACTTT. The chain uses TRBV12-3 or TRBV12-4 and TRBJ1-6, with unresolved D. Trimming shortened V by 0 bases and J by 9 bases, and 3 bases separated the two germline ends. The CDR3 loop spans 12 amino acids.

CDR3 nucleotides: TGTGCCAGTAGTAAGGCCGGTGGCTTCACAGATACGCAGTATTTT. Its translation is CASSKAGGFTDTQYF. This chain links TRBV19 with TRBJ2-3; D is uncertain. Germline values: CDR1 LNHDA, CDR2 SQIVND (reference sequence). The CDR3 extends over 15 amino acids. V lost 4 bases to trimming and J lost 2 bases, with 13 bases between them. The whole variable domain, filled in from reference TRBV19 and TRBJ2-3, reads DGGITQSPKYLFRKEGQNVTLSCEQNLNHDAMYWYRQDPGQGLRLIYYSQIVNDFQKGDIAEGYSVSREKKESFPLTVTSAQKNPTAFYLCASSKAGGFTDTQYFGPGTRLTVL.

Written as DNA, the CDR3 is TGTGCCAGCAGTTACCGGCCAGGGGGCTTCACTGAAGCTTTCTTT. Amino acid sequence: CASSYRPGGFTEAFF. The V and J genes are TRBV6-5 and TRBJ1-1, with 8 nucleotides matching TRBD1. This CDR3 is 15 amino acids long. Germline-derived CDR1 and CDR2 are MNHEY and SVGAGI. V lost 2 bases and J lost 4; bases outside the gene matches: 6.

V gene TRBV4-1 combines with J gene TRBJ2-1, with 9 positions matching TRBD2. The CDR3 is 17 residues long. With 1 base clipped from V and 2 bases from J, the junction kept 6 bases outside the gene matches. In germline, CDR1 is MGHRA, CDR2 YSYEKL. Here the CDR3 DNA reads TGCGCCAGCAGCCAAGTGGCTAGCGGGGTGGCCTACAATGAGCAGTTCTTC. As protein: CASSQVASGVAYNEQFF.

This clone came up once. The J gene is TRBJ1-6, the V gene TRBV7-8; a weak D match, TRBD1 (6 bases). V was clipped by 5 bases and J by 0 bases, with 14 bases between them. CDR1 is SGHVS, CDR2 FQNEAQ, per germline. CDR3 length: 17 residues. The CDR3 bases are TGTGCCAGCAGCCCAAGACAGGACGGCTCCTATAATTCACCCCTCCACTTT. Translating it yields CASSPRQDGSYNSPLHF.

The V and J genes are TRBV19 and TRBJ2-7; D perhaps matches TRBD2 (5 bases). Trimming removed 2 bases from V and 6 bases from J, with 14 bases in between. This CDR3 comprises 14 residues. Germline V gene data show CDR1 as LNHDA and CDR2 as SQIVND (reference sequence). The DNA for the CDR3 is TGTGCCAGTAGTATATCGATGAGGGCAGTCGAGCAGTACTTC. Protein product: CASSISMRAVEQYF.

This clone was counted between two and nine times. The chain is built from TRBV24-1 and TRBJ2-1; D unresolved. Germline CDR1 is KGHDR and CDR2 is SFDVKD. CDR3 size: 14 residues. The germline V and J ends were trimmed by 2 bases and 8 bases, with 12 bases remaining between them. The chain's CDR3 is CATSDSLHRDEQFF. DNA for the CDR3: TGTGCCACCAGTGATTCATTACACCGGGATGAGCAGTTCTTC.

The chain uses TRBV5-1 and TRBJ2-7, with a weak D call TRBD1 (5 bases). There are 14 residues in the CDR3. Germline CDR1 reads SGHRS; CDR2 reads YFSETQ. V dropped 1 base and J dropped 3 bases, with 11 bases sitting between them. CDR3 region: CASSLQGSSYEQYF. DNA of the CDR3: TGCGCCAGCAGCTTGCAGGGTTCCAGCTACGAGCAGTACTTC.

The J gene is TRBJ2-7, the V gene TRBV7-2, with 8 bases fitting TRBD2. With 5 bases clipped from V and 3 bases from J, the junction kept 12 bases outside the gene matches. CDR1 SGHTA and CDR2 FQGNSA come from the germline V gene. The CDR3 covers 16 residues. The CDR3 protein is CASSPLPAGGGYEQYF. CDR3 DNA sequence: TGTGCCAGCAGCCCACTACCGGCGGGGGGCGGCTACGAGCAGTACTTC.

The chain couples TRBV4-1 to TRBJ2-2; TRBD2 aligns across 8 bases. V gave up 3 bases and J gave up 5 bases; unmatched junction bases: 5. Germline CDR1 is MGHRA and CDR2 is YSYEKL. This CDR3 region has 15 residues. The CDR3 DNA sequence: TGCGCCAGCAGCCACAGACTAGCGTGGACCGGGGAGCTGTTTTTT. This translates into CASSHRLAWTGELFF.

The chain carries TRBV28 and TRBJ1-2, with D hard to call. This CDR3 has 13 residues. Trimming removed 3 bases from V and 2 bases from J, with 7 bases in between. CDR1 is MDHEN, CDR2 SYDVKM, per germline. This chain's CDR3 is CASSFRDNYGYTF. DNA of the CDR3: TGTGCCAGCAGTTTCCGCGACAACTATGGCTACACCTTC.

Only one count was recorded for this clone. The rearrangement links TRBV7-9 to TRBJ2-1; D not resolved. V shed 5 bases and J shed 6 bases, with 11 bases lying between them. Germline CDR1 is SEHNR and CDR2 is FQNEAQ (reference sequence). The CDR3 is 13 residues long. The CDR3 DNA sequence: TGTGCCAGCAGCCCCACCCTCCCCAATGAGCAGTTCTTC. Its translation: CASSPTLPNEQFF.

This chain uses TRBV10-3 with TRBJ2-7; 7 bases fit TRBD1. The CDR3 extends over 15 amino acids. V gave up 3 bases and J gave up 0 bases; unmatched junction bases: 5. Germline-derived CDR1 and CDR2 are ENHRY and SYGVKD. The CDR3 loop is CAISERTGLSYEQYF. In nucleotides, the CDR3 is TGTGCCATCAGTGAAAGGACAGGCCTCTCCTACGAGCAGTACTTC.

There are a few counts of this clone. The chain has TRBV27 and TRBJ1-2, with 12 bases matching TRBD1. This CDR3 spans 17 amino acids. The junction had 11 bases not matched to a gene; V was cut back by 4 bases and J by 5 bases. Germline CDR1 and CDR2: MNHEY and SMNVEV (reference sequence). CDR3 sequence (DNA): TGTGCCAGCAGTTCCACCCTCGGGACAGGGGGCGTATATGGCTACACCTTC. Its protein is CASSSTLGTGGVYGYTF.

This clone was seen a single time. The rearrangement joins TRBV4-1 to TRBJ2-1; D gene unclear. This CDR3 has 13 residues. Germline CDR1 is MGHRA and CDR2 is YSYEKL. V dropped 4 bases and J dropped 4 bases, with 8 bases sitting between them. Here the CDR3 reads CASSPGSYNEQFF. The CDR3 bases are TGCGCCAGCAGCCCTGGGTCTTACAATGAGCAGTTCTTC.

The DNA of the CDR3 is TGTGCCAGCGGGACACAGAGAAACACCATATATTTT. Translation: CASGTQRNTIYF. This chain uses TRBV2 with TRBJ1-3; TRBD1 might be the D (6 bases). The CDR3 runs 12 residues. V was pared by 8 bases and J by 5 bases, with 10 bases between. Germline V CDR1 and CDR2: SNHLY, FYNNEI.

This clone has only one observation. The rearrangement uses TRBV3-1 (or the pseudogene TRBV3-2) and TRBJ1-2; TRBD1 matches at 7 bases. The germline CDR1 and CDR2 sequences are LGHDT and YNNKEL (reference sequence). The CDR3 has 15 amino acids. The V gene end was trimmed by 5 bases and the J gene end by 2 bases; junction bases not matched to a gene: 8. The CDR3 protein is CASSDDRVLNYGYTF. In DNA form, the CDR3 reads TGTGCCAGCAGCGATGACAGGGTTTTGAACTATGGCTACACCTTC.

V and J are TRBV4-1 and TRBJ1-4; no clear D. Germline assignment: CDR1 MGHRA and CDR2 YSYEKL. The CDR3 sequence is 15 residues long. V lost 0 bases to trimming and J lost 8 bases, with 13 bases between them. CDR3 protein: CASSQDAPGGEKLFF. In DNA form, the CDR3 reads TGCGCCAGCAGCCAAGATGCTCCAGGAGGAGAAAAACTGTTTTTT.

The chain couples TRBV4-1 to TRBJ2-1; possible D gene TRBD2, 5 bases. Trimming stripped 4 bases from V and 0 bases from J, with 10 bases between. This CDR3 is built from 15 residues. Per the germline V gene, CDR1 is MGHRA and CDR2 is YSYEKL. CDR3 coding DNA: TGCGCCAGCAGCCTGGACTTACCCTCCTACAATGAGCAGTTCTTC. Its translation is CASSLDLPSYNEQFF.

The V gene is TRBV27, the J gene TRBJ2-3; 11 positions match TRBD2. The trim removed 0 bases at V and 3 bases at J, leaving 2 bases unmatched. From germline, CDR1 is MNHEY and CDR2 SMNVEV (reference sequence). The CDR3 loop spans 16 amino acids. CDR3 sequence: CASSLSIAGGTDTQYF. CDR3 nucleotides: TGTGCCAGCAGTTTATCGATAGCGGGAGGGACAGATACGCAGTATTTT.

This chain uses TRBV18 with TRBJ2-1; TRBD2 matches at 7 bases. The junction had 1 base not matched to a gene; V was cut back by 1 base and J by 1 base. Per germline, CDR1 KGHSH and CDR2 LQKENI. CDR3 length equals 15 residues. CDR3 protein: CASSPLGGSYNEQFF. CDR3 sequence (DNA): TGTGCCAGCTCACCACTGGGGGGGTCCTACAATGAGCAGTTCTTC.

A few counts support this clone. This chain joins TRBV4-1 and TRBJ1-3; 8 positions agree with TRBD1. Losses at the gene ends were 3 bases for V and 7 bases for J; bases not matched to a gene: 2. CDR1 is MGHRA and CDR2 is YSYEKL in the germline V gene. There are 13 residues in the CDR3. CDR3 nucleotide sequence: TGCGCCAGCAGCCAGACAGGGGTCAACACCATATATTTT. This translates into CASSQTGVNTIYF.

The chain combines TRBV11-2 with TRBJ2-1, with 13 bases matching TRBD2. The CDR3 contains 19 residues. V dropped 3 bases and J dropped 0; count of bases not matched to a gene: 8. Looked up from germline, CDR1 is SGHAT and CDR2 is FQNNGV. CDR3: CASSFRTSGGRSSYNEQFF. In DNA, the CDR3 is TGTGCCAGCAGCTTCCGGACTAGCGGGGGTAGGAGCTCCTACAATGAGCAGTTCTTC.

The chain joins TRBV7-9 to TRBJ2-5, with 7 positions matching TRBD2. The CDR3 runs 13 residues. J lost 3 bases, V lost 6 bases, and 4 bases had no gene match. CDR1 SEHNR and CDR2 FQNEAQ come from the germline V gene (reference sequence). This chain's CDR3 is CASSWGGEETQYF. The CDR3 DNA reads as TGTGCCAGCAGTTGGGGAGGGGAAGAGACCCAGTACTTC. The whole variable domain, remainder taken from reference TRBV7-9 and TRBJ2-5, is DTGVSQNPRHKITKRGQNVTFRCDPISEHNRLYWYRQTLGQGPEFLTYFQNEAQLEKSRLLSDRFSAERPKGSFSTLEIQRTEQGDSAMYLCASSWGGEETQYFGPGTRLLVL.

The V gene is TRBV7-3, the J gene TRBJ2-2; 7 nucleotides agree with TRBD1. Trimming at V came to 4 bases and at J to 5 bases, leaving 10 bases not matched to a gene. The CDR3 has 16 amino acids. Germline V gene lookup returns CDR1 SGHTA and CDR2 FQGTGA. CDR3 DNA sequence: TGTGCCAGCAGCTCGACCCCAGGGGGTCGGACCGGGGAGCTGTTTTTT. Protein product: CASSSTPGGRTGELFF.

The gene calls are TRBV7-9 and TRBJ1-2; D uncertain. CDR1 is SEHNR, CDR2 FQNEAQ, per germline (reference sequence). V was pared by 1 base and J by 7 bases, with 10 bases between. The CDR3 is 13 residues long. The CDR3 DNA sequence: TGTGCCAGCAGCTTAGACGGAGGTGGTGGCTACACCTTC. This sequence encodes CASSLDGGGGYTF.

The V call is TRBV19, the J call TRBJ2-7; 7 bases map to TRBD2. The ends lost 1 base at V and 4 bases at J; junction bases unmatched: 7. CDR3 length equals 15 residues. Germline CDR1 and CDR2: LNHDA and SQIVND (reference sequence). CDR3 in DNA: TGTGCCAGTAGTATAGTTGGCGGGAGTTCATACGAGCAGTACTTC. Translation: CASSIVGGSSYEQYF.